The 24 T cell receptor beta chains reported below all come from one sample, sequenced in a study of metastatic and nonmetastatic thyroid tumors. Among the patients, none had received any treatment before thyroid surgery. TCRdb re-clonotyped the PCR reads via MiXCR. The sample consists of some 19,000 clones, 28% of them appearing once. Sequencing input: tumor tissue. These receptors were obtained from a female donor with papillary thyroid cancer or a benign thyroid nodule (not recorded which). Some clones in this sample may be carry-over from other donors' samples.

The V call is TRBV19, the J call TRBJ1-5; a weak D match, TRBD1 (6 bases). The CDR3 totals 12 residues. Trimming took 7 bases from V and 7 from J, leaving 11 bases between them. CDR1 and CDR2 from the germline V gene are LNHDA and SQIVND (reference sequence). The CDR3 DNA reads TGTGCCAGTAACAGGGTCCGGCAGCCCCAGCATTTT. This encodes CASNRVRQPQHF.

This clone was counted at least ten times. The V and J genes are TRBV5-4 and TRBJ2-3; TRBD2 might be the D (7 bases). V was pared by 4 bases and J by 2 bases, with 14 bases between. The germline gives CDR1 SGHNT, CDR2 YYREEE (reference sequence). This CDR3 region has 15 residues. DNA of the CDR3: TGTGCCAGCAGCCCGGGGGGCGGATACACAGATACGCAGTATTTT. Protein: CASSPGGGYTDTQYF.

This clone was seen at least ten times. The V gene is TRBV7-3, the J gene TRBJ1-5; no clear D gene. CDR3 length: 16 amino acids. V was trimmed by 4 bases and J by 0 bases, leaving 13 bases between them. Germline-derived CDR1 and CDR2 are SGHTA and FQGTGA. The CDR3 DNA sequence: TGTGCCAGCAGCTCGAGACGGAATAATAGCAATCAGCCCCAGCATTTT. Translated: CASSSRRNNSNQPQHF.

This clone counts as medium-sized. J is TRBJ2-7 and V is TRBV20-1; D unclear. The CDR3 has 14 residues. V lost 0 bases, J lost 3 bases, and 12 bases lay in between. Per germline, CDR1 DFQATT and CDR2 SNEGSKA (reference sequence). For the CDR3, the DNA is TGCAGTGCTAGAGAGCCGACTTCACACTACGAGCAGTACTTC. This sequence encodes CSAREPTSHYEQYF.

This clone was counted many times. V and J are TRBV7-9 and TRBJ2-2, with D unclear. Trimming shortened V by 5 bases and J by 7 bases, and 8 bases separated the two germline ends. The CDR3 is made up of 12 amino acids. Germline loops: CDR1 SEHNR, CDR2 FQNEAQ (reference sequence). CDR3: CASSPPGGELFF. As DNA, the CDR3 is TGTGCCAGCAGCCCCCCCGGCGGGGAGCTGTTTTTT.

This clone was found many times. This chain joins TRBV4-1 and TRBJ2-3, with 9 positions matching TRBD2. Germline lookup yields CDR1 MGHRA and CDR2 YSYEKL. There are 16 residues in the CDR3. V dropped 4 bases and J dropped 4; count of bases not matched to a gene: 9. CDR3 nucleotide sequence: TGCGCCAGCAGCCCGTTAGCGGGAGTAGGGCCAGATACGCAGTATTTT. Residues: CASSPLAGVGPDTQYF.

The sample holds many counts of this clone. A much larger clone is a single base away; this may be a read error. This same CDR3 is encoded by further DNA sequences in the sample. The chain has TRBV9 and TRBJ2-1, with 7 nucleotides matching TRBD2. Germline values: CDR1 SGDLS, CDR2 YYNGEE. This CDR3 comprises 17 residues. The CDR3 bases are TGCGCCAGCAGCGTAGAGCCGCTTGGACTAGGAGGGCATGAGCAGTTCTTC. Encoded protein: CASSVEPLGLGGHEQFF.

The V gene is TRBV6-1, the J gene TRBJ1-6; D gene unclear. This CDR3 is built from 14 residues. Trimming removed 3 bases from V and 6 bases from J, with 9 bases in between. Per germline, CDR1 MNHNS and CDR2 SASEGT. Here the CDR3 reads CASSEGIGNSPLHF. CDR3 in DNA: TGTGCCAGCAGTGAGGGAATAGGTAATTCACCCCTCCACTTT.

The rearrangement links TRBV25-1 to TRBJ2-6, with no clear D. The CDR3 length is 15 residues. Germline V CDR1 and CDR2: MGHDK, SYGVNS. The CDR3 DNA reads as TGTGCAAGAAGTGATAGTTATGCTGGGGCCAACGTCCTGACTTTC. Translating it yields CARSDSYAGANVLTF.

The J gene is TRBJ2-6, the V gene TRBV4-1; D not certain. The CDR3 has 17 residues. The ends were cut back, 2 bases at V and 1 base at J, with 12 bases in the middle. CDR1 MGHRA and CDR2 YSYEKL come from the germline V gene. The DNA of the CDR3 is TGCGCCAGCAGCCAAAAATTTCAGGTGTCTGGGGCCAACGTCCTGACTTTC. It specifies CASSQKFQVSGANVLTF.

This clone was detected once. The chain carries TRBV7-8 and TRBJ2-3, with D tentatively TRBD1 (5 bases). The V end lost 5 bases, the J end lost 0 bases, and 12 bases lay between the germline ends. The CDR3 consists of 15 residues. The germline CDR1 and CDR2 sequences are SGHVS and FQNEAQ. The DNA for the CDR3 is TGTGCCAGCAGCCACCAGGGTCGTAGCACAGATACGCAGTATTTT. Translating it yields CASSHQGRSTDTQYF.

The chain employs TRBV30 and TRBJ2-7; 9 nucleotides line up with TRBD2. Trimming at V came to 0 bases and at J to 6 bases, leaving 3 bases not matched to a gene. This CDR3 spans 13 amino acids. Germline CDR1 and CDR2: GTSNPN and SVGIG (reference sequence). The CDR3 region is CAWSVAGGSEQYF. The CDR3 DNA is TGTGCCTGGAGTGTAGCGGGAGGATCCGAGCAGTACTTC.

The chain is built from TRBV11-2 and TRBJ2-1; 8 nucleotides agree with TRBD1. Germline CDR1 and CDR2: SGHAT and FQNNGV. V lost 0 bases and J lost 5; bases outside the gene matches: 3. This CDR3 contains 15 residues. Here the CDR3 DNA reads TGTGCCAGCAGCTTAGACAGGGGGCAAAACAATGAGCAGTTCTTC. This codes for CASSLDRGQNNEQFF.

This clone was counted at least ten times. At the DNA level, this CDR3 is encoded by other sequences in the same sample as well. The CDR3 region is CASGQGRSTDTQYF. CDR3 DNA sequence: TGTGCCAGTGGACAGGGGCGAAGCACAGATACGCAGTATTTT. The V call is TRBV10-3, the J call TRBJ2-3; 9 positions agree with TRBD1. Germline loops: CDR1 ENHRY, CDR2 SYGVKD. The CDR3 is 14 amino acids. Trimming cost V 10 bases and J 0 bases; bases outside gene matches: 5.

DNA of the CDR3: TGTGCCAGCAGTGGACAGGGGGCCCCCTACGAGCAGTACTTC. Protein product: CASSGQGAPYEQYF. V is TRBV2 and J is TRBJ2-7; 10 nucleotides align to TRBD1. Germline lookup yields CDR1 SNHLY and CDR2 FYNNEI. The trim removed 4 bases at V and 2 bases at J, leaving 2 bases unmatched. The CDR3 totals 14 residues. Supplemented by reference TRBV2 and TRBJ2-7, the full variable domain reads EPEVTQTPSHQVTQMGQEVILRCVPISNHLYFYWYRQILGQKVEFLVSFYNNEISEKSEIFDDQFSVERPDGSNFTLKIRSTKLEDSAMYFCASSGQGAPYEQYFGPGTRLTVT.

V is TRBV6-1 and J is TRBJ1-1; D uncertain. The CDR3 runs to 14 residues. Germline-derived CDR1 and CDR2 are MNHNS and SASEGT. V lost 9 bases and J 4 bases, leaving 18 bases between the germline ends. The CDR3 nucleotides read TGTGCCAGTACCTCCTTTAGTCTGGGCACTGAAGCTTTCTTT. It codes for CASTSFSLGTEAFF.

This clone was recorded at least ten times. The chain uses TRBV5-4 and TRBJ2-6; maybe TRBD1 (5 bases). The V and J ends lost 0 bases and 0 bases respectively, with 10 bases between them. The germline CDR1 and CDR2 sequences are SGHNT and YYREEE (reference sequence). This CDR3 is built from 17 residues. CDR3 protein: CASSLDRFRSGANVLTF. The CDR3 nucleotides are TGTGCCAGCAGCTTGGACAGGTTCCGCTCTGGGGCCAACGTCCTGACTTTC.

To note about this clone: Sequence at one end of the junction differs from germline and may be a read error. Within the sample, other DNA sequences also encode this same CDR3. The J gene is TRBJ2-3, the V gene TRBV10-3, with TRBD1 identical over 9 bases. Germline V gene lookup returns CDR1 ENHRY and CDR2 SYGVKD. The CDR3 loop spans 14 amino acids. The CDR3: CASGQGRSTDTQYF. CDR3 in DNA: TGTGCCAGTGGACAGGGGCGAAGTACAGATACTCAGTATTTT.

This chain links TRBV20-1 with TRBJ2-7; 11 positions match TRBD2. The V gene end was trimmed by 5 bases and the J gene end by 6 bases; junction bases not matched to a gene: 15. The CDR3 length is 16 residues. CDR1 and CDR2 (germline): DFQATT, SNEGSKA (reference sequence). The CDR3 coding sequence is TGCAGTGCTCTGGGTGTGGTTAGACTAGCGGGACTCGAGCAGTACTTC. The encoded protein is CSALGVVRLAGLEQYF.

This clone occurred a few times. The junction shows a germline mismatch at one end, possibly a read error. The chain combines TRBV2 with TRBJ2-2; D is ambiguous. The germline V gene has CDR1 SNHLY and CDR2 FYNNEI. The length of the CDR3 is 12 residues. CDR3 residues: CAIRKQTVELFF. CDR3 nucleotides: TGTGCCATCAGGAAACAGACCGTGGAGCTGTTTTTT.

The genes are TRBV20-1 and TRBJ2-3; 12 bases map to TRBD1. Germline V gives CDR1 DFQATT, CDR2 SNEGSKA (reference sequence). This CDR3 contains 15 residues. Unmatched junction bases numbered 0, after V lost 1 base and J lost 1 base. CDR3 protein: CSARGDRGRTDTQYF. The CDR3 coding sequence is TGCAGTGCTAGAGGGGACAGGGGGCGCACAGATACGCAGTATTTT.

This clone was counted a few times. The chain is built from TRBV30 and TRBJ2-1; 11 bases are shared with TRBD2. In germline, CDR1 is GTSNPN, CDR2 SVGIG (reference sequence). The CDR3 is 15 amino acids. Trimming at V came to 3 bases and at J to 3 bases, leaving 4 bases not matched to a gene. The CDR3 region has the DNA TGTGCCTGGAGCCCACTAGCGGGAGACTACAATGAGCAGTTCTTC. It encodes CAWSPLAGDYNEQFF. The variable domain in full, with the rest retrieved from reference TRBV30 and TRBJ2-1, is SQTIHQWPATLVQPVGSPLSLECTVEGTSNPNLYWYRQAAGRGLQLLFYSVGIGQISSEVPQNLSASRPQDRQFILSSKKLLLSDSGFYLCAWSPLAGDYNEQFFGPGTRLTVL.

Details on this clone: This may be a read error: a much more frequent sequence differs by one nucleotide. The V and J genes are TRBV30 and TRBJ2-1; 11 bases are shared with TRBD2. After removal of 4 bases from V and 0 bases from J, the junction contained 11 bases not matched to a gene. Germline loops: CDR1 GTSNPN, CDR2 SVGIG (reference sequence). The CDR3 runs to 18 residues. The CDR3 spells CAWNVGTSGKSSYNEQFF. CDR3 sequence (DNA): TGTGCCTGGAACGTGGGGACTAGCGGAAAGAGCTCCTACAATGAGCAGTTCTTC.

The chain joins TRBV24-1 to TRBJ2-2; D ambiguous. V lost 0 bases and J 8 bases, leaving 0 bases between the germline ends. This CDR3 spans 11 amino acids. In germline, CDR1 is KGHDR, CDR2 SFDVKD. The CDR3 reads CATSDLGELFF. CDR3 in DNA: TGTGCCACCAGTGATTTGGGGGAGCTGTTTTTT.